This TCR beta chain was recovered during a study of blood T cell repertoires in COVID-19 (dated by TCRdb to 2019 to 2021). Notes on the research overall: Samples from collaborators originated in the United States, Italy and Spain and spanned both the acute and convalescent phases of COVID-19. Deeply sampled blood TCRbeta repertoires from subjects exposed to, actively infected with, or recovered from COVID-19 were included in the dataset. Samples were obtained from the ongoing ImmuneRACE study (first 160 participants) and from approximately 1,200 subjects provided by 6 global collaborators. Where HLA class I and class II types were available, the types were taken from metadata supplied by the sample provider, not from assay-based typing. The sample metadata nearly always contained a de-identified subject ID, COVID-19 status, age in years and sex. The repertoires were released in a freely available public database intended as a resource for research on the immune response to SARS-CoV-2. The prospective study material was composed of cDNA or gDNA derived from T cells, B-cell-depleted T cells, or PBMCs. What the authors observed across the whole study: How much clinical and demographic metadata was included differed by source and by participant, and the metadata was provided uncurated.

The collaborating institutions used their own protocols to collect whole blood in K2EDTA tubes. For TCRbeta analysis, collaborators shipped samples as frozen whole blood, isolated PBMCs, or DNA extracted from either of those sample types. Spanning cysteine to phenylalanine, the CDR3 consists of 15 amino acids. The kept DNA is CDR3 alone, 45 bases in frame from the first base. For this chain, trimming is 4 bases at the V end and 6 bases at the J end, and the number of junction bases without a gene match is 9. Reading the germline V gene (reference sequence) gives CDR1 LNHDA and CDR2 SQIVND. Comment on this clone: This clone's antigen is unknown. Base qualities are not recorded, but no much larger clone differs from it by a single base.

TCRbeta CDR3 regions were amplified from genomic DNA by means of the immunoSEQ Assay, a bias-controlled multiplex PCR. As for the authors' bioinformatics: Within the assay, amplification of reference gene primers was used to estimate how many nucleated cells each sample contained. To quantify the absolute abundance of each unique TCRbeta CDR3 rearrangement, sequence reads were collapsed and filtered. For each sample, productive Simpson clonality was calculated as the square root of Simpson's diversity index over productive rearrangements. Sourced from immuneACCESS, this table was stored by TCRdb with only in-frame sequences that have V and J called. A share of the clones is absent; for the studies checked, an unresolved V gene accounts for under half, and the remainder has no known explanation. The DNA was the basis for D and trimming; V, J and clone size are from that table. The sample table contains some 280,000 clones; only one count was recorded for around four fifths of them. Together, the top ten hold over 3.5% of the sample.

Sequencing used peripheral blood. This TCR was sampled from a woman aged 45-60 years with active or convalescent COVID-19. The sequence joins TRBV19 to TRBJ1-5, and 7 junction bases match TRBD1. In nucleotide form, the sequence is TGTGCCAGTAGTACATCAGGGGGAACCAGTCAGCCCCAGCATTTT. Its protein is CASSTSGGTSQPQHF.